The 30 T cell receptor beta chains below were found in one sample sequenced in a study of OX40 agonist ivuxolimab in advanced cancers. The repertoire was sequenced with immunoSEQ multiplex PCR; TCRdb's copy has only in-frame clones and lacks some. Here the sample spans tens of thousands of clones, about 87% being singletons. The material was CD4+ or CD8+ T cells sorted from blood, obtained in a trial of the OX40 agonist ivuxolimab. These receptors all stem from an adult with an advanced solid tumor such as melanoma, head and neck, liver or kidney cancer.

The genes are TRBV7-9 and TRBJ1-4; D remains ambiguous. The CDR3 has 12 amino acids. V dropped 2 bases and J dropped 7 bases, with 5 bases sitting between them. The germline gives CDR1 SEHNR, CDR2 FQNEAQ (reference sequence). The CDR3 protein is CASSLFSEKLFF. CDR3 in DNA: TGTGCCAGCAGCTTATTTAGTGAAAAACTGTTTTTT.

V usage is TRBV7-3 and J usage is TRBJ2-4; the match to TRBD2 covers 8 bases. Germline CDR1 and CDR2: SGHTA and FQGTGA. The CDR3 length is 17 residues. The V and J ends lost 0 bases and 4 bases, in that order; junction bases with no gene match: 8. The DNA of the CDR3 is TGTGCCAGCAGCTTAACGTCATTAGCGGGGAATAAAAACATTCAGTACTTC. Amino acid sequence: CASSLTSLAGNKNIQYF.

J is TRBJ2-7 and V is TRBV10-3; 7 nucleotides match TRBD1. V was pared by 6 bases and J by 5 bases, with 4 bases of the junction left unmatched. Germline CDR1 ENHRY, CDR2 SYGVKD. This CDR3 region has 12 residues. The chain's CDR3 is CAIRRTGDEQYF. CDR3 coding DNA: TGTGCCATCAGGCGCACAGGGGACGAGCAGTACTTC.

V usage is TRBV7-6 and J usage is TRBJ1-5; the D gene is possibly TRBD1 (5 bases). Trimming removed 1 base from V and 7 bases from J, with 8 bases in between. The length of the CDR3 is 13 residues. CDR1 is SGHVS and CDR2 is FNYEAQ in the germline V gene. The CDR3 sequence: CASSLVGDQPQHF. In DNA form, the CDR3 reads TGTGCCAGCAGCTTAGTGGGGGACCAGCCCCAGCATTTT.

The genes are TRBV7-8 and TRBJ1-1; tentative D call: TRBD1 (6 bases). Germline values: CDR1 SGHVS, CDR2 FQNEAQ. The CDR3 contains 15 residues. With 7 bases removed from V and 8 bases from J, the gap between germline ends came to 23 bases. Here the CDR3 reads CASTFPLVDRTEAFF. The CDR3 nucleotides are TGTGCCAGCACCTTTCCATTGGTAGACAGGACCGAAGCTTTCTTT.

J is TRBJ1-1 and V is TRBV19; D uncertain. This CDR3 spans 14 amino acids. The germline V and J ends were trimmed by 5 bases and 4 bases, with 14 bases remaining between them. Germline lookup yields CDR1 LNHDA and CDR2 SQIVND (reference sequence). In DNA form, the CDR3 reads TGTGCCAGTAGTCCAGGTAGGTGGGGCACTGAAGCTTTCTTT. Its protein is CASSPGRWGTEAFF.

On this clone itself: An end of the junction does not agree with germline; a read error may underlie this. The chain recombines TRBV20-1 with TRBJ2-5, with no clear D. The CDR3 has 11 amino acids. Per the germline V gene, CDR1 is DFQATT and CDR2 is SNEGSKA (reference sequence). Here the CDR3 reads CSDAKQGTQYF. The DNA of the CDR3 is TGCAGTGATGCCAAGCAAGGGACCCAGTACTTC.

The V gene is TRBV11-3, the J gene TRBJ2-5, with TRBD1 matching 9 bases. Germline trimming cut 5 bases from V and 4 bases from J; bases unmatched to any gene: 8. Germline V gene data show CDR1 as SGHNT and CDR2 as YENEEA. The CDR3 spans 15 residues. CDR3 region: CASSPSTGGIETQYF. CDR3 sequence (DNA): TGTGCCAGCAGCCCTAGCACAGGGGGCATAGAGACCCAGTACTTC.

The rearrangement uses TRBV7-9 and TRBJ2-2; no reliable D call. The CDR3 has 14 residues. In germline, CDR1 is SEHNR, CDR2 FQNEAQ (reference sequence). V lost 6 bases and J 11 bases, leaving 19 bases between the germline ends. CDR3 sequence reads: CASRPSPNTAELFF. In nucleotides, the CDR3 is TGTGCCAGCAGACCCTCCCCCAACACGGCCGAGCTGTTTTTT. Using reference TRBV7-9 and TRBJ2-2 for the parts outside the CDR3, the full variable domain is DTGVSQNPRHKITKRGQNVTFRCDPISEHNRLYWYRQTLGQGPEFLTYFQNEAQLEKSRLLSDRFSAERPKGSFSTLEIQRTEQGDSAMYLCASRPSPNTAELFFGEGSRLTVL.

This clone was seen more than once but under ten times. This chain links TRBV7-9 with TRBJ2-7, with 7 nucleotides matching TRBD1. Germline CDR1 SEHNR, CDR2 FQNEAQ (reference sequence). The length of the CDR3 is 13 residues. V shed 8 bases, J shed 6 bases, and the junction held 10 bases outside the gene matches. CDR3 amino acids: CASQRQGRGEQYF. As DNA, the CDR3 is TGTGCCAGCCAGAGACAGGGACGAGGCGAGCAGTACTTC.

This rearrangement joins TRBV11-3 to TRBJ2-3; weak D call: TRBD2 (5 bases). The V end lost 0 bases, the J end lost 4 bases, and 14 bases lay between the germline ends. This CDR3 has 16 residues. CDR1 is SGHNT and CDR2 is YENEEA in the germline V gene. Here the CDR3 reads CASSLEVLASADTQYF. CDR3 DNA: TGTGCCAGCAGCTTAGAAGTCCTAGCCTCTGCAGATACGCAGTATTTT.

The rearrangement uses TRBV11-3 and TRBJ2-2; D possibly corresponds to TRBD2 (6 bases). The CDR3 is 16 amino acids. Looked up from germline, CDR1 is SGHNT and CDR2 is YENEEA. V lost 8 bases, J lost 0 bases, and 16 bases lay in between. CDR3 sequence reads: CASRGGALSNTGELFF. The CDR3 DNA reads TGTGCCAGCCGCGGCGGGGCCCTCTCGAACACCGGGGAGCTGTTTTTT.

The chain is built from TRBV11-3 and TRBJ2-2, with D possibly TRBD1 on 7 matching bases. CDR1 and CDR2 from the germline V gene are SGHNT and YENEEA. CDR3 size: 15 residues. V lost 5 bases to trimming and J lost 4 bases, with 14 bases between them. In DNA form, the CDR3 reads TGTGCCAGCAGCCGCGGGACAGCCATCACCGGGGAGCTGTTTTTT. This codes for CASSRGTAITGELFF.

V and J are TRBV11-3 and TRBJ2-7; D gene unclear. The germline gives CDR1 SGHNT, CDR2 YENEEA. This CDR3 is 11 amino acids long. Trimming removed 8 bases from V and 5 bases from J, with 10 bases in between. In DNA form, the CDR3 reads TGTGCCAGCGGGGTCACGGACGAGCAGTACTTC. It yields the protein CASGVTDEQYF.

The CDR3 DNA is TGTGCCAGTAGTATACTGCAGGGCTACGAGCAGTACTTC. Its protein product is CASSILQGYEQYF. This chain joins TRBV19 and TRBJ2-7; D might be TRBD1 (5 bases). V lost 2 bases and J 3 bases, leaving 8 bases between the germline ends. Germline V gene lookup returns CDR1 LNHDA and CDR2 SQIVND (reference sequence). The CDR3 totals 13 residues.

V usage is TRBV7-2 and J usage is TRBJ1-1; the D gene is possibly TRBD1 (6 bases). The CDR3 spans 16 residues. Per germline, CDR1 SGHTA and CDR2 FQGNSA. V was trimmed by 2 bases and J by 1 base, leaving 14 bases between them. The chain's CDR3 is CASSLYGGPANTEAFF. The CDR3 DNA follows: TGTGCCAGCAGCTTATATGGGGGGCCGGCGAACACTGAAGCTTTCTTT.

V gene TRBV7-6 combines with J gene TRBJ1-1; possibly TRBD1 for D (5 bases). This CDR3 comprises 14 residues. Germline values: CDR1 SGHVS, CDR2 FNYEAQ. V was trimmed by 1 base and J by 7 bases, leaving 13 bases between them. In DNA form, the CDR3 reads TGTGCCAGCAGCTTAGAGGTGGGAAGGGGTGAAGCTTTCTTT. It yields the protein CASSLEVGRGEAFF.

The chain combines TRBV9 with TRBJ2-1; possibly TRBD1 for D (6 bases). CDR1 is SGDLS, CDR2 YYNGEE, per germline. The CDR3 is 14 residues long. V lost 4 bases and J 4 bases, leaving 12 bases between the germline ends. The CDR3 nucleotides are TGTGCCAGCAGCTCCCAGGGGACGTACAATGAGCAGTTCTTC. Protein product: CASSSQGTYNEQFF.

The genes are TRBV19 and TRBJ2-5; TRBD1 matches at 10 bases. Trimming removed 6 bases from V and 5 bases from J; junction bases left unmatched: 3. Germline CDR1 reads LNHDA; CDR2 reads SQIVND (reference sequence). There are 13 residues in the CDR3. CDR3 nucleotide sequence: TGTGCCAGTAGCGGGACAGGGGAGGAGACCCAGTACTTC. Its translation: CASSGTGEETQYF.

The gene calls are TRBV19 and TRBJ2-7, with TRBD2 identical over 7 bases. This CDR3 is 15 amino acids long. V lost 3 bases to trimming and J lost 0 bases; unmatched junction nucleotides: 5. Germline V gene lookup returns CDR1 LNHDA and CDR2 SQIVND (reference sequence). CDR3 in DNA: TGTGCCAGTAGTATGGTTGGGACTACCTCCTACGAGCAGTACTTC. It encodes CASSMVGTTSYEQYF.

This clone was detected only a few times. The chain uses TRBV29-1 and TRBJ2-1; D ambiguous. The length of the CDR3 is 12 residues. Trimming shortened V by 7 bases and J by 4 bases, and 11 bases separated the two germline ends. Germline V gives CDR1 SQVTM, CDR2 ANQGSEA. CDR3 in amino acids: CSAQGQYNEQFF. As DNA, the CDR3 is TGCAGCGCACAAGGCCAATACAATGAGCAGTTCTTC.

This chain links TRBV9 with TRBJ1-6; D remains unclear. Germline V gene data show CDR1 as SGDLS and CDR2 as YYNGEE. The CDR3 consists of 16 residues. Trimming stripped 4 bases from V and 5 bases from J, with 16 bases between. The CDR3 DNA reads as TGTGCCAGCAGCCCAAGCGGGCTAAGAAATAATTCACCCCTCCACTTT. It is translated as CASSPSGLRNNSPLHF.

This clone appeared a few times. The J gene is TRBJ2-7, the V gene TRBV9; no firm D call. The CDR3 sequence is 15 residues long. V lost 0 bases, J lost 2 bases, and 12 bases lay in between. CDR1 and CDR2 from the germline V gene are SGDLS and YYNGEE. CDR3 loop: CASSVGGAPTYEQYF. The CDR3 DNA reads TGTGCCAGCAGCGTAGGTGGAGCTCCAACCTACGAGCAGTACTTC.

V is TRBV5-4 and J is TRBJ2-1, with TRBD2 as a possible D gene (6 bases). Germline CDR1 is SGHNT and CDR2 is YYREEE (reference sequence). The CDR3 has 15 residues. V lost 4 bases to trimming and J lost 7 bases, with 18 bases between them. CDR3 loop: CASSRDGRIGNEQFF. CDR3 coding DNA: TGTGCCAGCAGCCGCGATGGGAGGATCGGTAATGAGCAGTTCTTC.

This chain links TRBV10-3 with TRBJ2-7; 10 bases are a match to TRBD2. CDR1 and CDR2 (germline): ENHRY, SYGVKD. Germline trimming cut 7 bases from V and 3 bases from J; bases unmatched to any gene: 3. The CDR3 extends over 13 amino acids. As DNA, the CDR3 is TGTGCCATCACGGCTAGCGGGGGCTACGAGCAGTACTTC. Its protein is CAITASGGYEQYF.

The chain recombines TRBV6-5 with TRBJ1-5; no clear D. The germline V gene has CDR1 MNHEY and CDR2 SVGAGI. Trimming cost V 5 bases and J 4 bases, with 6 bases left between them. This CDR3 is built from 12 residues. The CDR3 spells CASSSPNQPQHF. The CDR3, as DNA: TGTGCCAGCAGTAGCCCGAATCAGCCCCAGCATTTT.

V gene TRBV7-2 combines with J gene TRBJ2-3; TRBD2 aligns across 13 bases. CDR1 is SGHTA and CDR2 is FQGNSA in the germline V gene. Unmatched junction bases numbered 8, after V lost 7 bases and J lost 4 bases. The CDR3 runs 16 residues. This CDR3 is CASNRLAGGSADTQYF. DNA for the CDR3: TGTGCCAGCAACCGACTAGCGGGGGGTAGTGCAGATACGCAGTATTTT.

The V call is TRBV2, the J call TRBJ2-1, with 9 positions matching TRBD2. V shed 8 bases and J 8 bases; nucleotides not matched to a gene: 13. Germline assignment: CDR1 SNHLY and CDR2 FYNNEI. The CDR3 covers 15 residues. CDR3 nucleotides: TGTGCCAGCGACGGGGCTAGCGGGACCCCCGATGAGCAGTTCTTC. Encoded protein: CASDGASGTPDEQFF.

This clone was recorded a few times. The rearrangement links TRBV4-2 to TRBJ1-2; maybe TRBD1 (5 bases). Looked up from germline, CDR1 is LGHNA and CDR2 is YNFKEQ. Trimming cost V 4 bases and J 4 bases, with 7 bases left between them. There are 12 residues in the CDR3. The CDR3 DNA follows: TGTGCCAGCAGCCGGGGGGTCTATGGCTACACCTTC. Amino acid sequence: CASSRGVYGYTF.

The V call is TRBV5-1, the J call TRBJ1-1, with 8 bases aligning to TRBD1. The CDR3 sequence is 14 residues long. V lost 5 bases and J lost 2; bases outside the gene matches: 5. CDR1 SGHRS and CDR2 YFSETQ come from the germline V gene. CDR3 amino acids: CASRPTGGNTEAFF. As DNA, the CDR3 is TGCGCCAGCAGGCCTACAGGGGGTAACACTGAAGCTTTCTTT. Based on the CDR3 plus reference TRBV5-1 and TRBJ1-1, the full variable domain is KAGVTQTPRYLIKTRGQQVTLSCSPISGHRSVSWYQQTPGQGLQFLFEYFSETQRNKGNFPGRFSGRQFSNSRSEMNVSTLELGDSALYLCASRPTGGNTEAFFGQGTRLTVV.